A single T cell receptor beta chain is shown here with its context. Its antigen is currently unknown. PCR primers comprised 60 Vbeta and 13 Jbeta primers. Data came from immunoSEQ multiplex PCR; TCRdb stores just in-frame clones and leaves some out. The sample records about 200,000 clones, approximately 85% being singletons. These donors, healthy bone marrow donors, were studied. This sample is drawn from a study of cytomegalovirus exposure and HLA in healthy donors. Trimming took off 2 bases at V and 4 bases at J, with 12 bases between the two ends. The CDR3 runs to 14 residues. CDR1 LNHDA and CDR2 SQIVND come from the germline V gene (reference sequence). Overall study results and limits: The classifier reportedly diagnosed cytomegalovirus status with high specificity and sensitivity.

This clonotype was obtained from a middle-aged woman in good health and CMV-seronegative. The genes are TRBV19 and TRBJ2-7; D is perhaps TRBD2 (6 bases). Sequencing used PBMCs. The CDR3 region is CASSIIGSGYEQYF. The DNA of the CDR3 is TGTGCCAGTAGTATAATCGGGAGTGGGTACGAGCAGTACTTC.